This TCR beta chain was sequenced in a study of T cells in localized non-small cell lung cancer. Comments on this clone: The antigen is not known.

Points from the study as a whole: Longer overall survival associated with higher blood T cell density; shorter survival with higher adjacent-lung clonality. Median roughly 57 top-100 tumor clones were shared with paired adjacent lung. T cell clonality was highest in uninvolved adjacent lung, above tumor.

The CDR3 sequence is 17 residues long. In germline, CDR1 is MGHDK, CDR2 SYGVNS. Trimming removed 0 bases from V and 0 bases from J, with 11 bases in between. The table came from immunoSEQ multiplex PCR; TCRdb's copy has only in-frame clones and leaves some out. The table lists about 62,000 clones, roughly 81% of them singletons. The chain recombines TRBV25-1 with TRBJ2-2, with D possibly matching TRBD2 (8 bases). The sequence was collected from a man aged 40 to 70 with stage II lung adenocarcinoma. This material consisted of PBMCs, taken before any cancer treatment. The CDR3 bases are TGTGCCAGCAGTGAATATAGCGGGACAGCGAACACCGGGGAGCTGTTTTTT. Translation: CASSEYSGTANTGELFF.